These 27 T cell receptor beta chains were all obtained from the same sample, sequenced in a study of response to subunit inactivated influenza vaccine. Via MiXCR, TCRdb re-called the RT-PCR reads, giving one row per CDR3 protein. The sample consists of about 570,000 distinct CDR3 sequences, approximately 10% of them appearing once. These sequences were also reported in another study, on T cells expressing NK-cell markers. Per that paper: TCR beta libraries carry UMIs added by 5'RACE template switching.

The source material was PBMCs from blood, sampled on the day of vaccination. These receptors all come from a man between 45 and 60 years old who received an inactivated influenza vaccine.

Only one count was recorded for this clonotype. This sequence joins TRBV6-1 and TRBJ2-3; 8 bases are a match to TRBD2. The CDR3 has 16 residues. The germline CDR1 and CDR2 sequences are MNHNS and SASEGT. Germline trimming cut 7 bases from V and 6 bases from J; bases unmatched to any gene: 15. In nucleotides, the CDR3 is TGTGCCAGCACCGCCGTCCCGTCGGGGGGGCTGGATACGCAGTATTTT. Its translation is CASTAVPSGGLDTQYF.

On this clonotype itself: This may be a read error, as it is one base from a much larger clone. This chain links TRBV20-1 with TRBJ2-7, with 8 bases identical to TRBD2. V lost 5 bases to trimming and J lost 7 bases; unmatched junction nucleotides: 13. The CDR3 has 14 amino acids. Germline V gene data show CDR1 as DFQATT and CDR2 as SNEGSKA (reference sequence). As DNA, the CDR3 is TGCAGTGCTTTTGGACCTGGGACTAGTATTGAGCAGTACTTC. As protein: CSAFGPGTSIEQYF.

Only a few counts were recorded for this clonotype. The chain combines TRBV7-2 with TRBJ2-1; 10 bases agree with TRBD2. CDR1 SGHTA and CDR2 FQGNSA come from the germline V gene. V gave up 6 bases and J gave up 7 bases; unmatched junction bases: 12. The CDR3 is made up of 16 amino acids. CDR3 residues: CASSRNSGGSGNEQFF. CDR3 DNA: TGTGCCAGCAGTAGGAATAGCGGGGGGTCGGGGAATGAGCAGTTCTTC.

This clonotype was observed a few times. The chain is built from TRBV28 and TRBJ2-2; a weak D match, TRBD2 (5 bases). The germline V gene encodes CDR1 MDHEN and CDR2 SYDVKM. The length of the CDR3 is 13 residues. V lost 4 bases to trimming and J lost 6 bases, with 9 bases between them. CDR3: CASSYGISGELFF. Written as DNA, the CDR3 is TGTGCCAGCAGTTACGGGATTTCCGGGGAGCTGTTTTTT.

This clonotype came up a few times. V and J are TRBV28 and TRBJ2-2, with D perhaps matching TRBD1 or TRBD2 (5 bases each). The germline V gene has CDR1 MDHEN and CDR2 SYDVKM. Trimming removed 3 bases at V and 7 bases at J, with 18 bases between. The CDR3 sequence is 16 residues long. The CDR3 nucleotides read TGTGCCAGCAGTTTTTACGAGGGACCGACTCGCGGGGAGCTGTTTTTT. Amino acid sequence: CASSFYEGPTRGELFF.

CDR3 in DNA: TGTGCCAGCAGAGCAGCAGGGGTAGGCAATCAGCCCCAGCATTTT. As protein: CASRAAGVGNQPQHF. This chain links TRBV6-1 with TRBJ1-5; the D gene is possibly TRBD1 (6 bases). The CDR3 consists of 15 residues. The germline V gene has CDR1 MNHNS and CDR2 SASEGT. Trimming stripped 6 bases from V and 2 bases from J, with 14 bases between.

This clonotype was recorded a few times. The chain couples TRBV2 to TRBJ2-7; D gene unclear. Looked up from germline, CDR1 is SNHLY and CDR2 is FYNNEI. Trimming left V 7 bases short and J 3 bases short, with 16 bases between. The CDR3 totals 14 residues. Here the CDR3 reads CASTKLELGYEQYF. The DNA for the CDR3 is TGTGCCAGCACCAAACTTGAGCTGGGCTACGAGCAGTACTTC.

This clonotype was seen a handful of times. The V call is TRBV18, the J call TRBJ2-1; TRBD1 is a possible D gene (6 bases). The germline gives CDR1 KGHSH, CDR2 LQKENI. The CDR3 extends over 15 amino acids. The germline V and J ends were trimmed by 3 bases and 6 bases, with 15 bases remaining between them. The CDR3 loop is CASSPVETGRNEQFF. The CDR3 DNA sequence: TGTGCCAGCTCACCTGTTGAGACAGGACGCAATGAGCAGTTCTTC.

V usage is TRBV25-1 and J usage is TRBJ1-2, with a possible D match to TRBD1 (6 bases). This CDR3 contains 14 residues. Germline V gives CDR1 MGHDK, CDR2 SYGVNS. Trimming shortened V by 3 bases and J by 6 bases, and 14 bases separated the two germline ends. CDR3 sequence: CASSDREGVHGYTF. The DNA for the CDR3 is TGTGCCAGCAGTGACAGGGAGGGGGTGCATGGCTACACCTTC.

In this sample, this clonotype turned up many times. The chain recombines TRBV9 with TRBJ2-2; TRBD1 aligns across 8 bases. V shed 2 bases, J shed 4 bases, and the junction held 4 bases outside the gene matches. The CDR3 spans 15 residues. Germline CDR1 and CDR2: SGDLS and YYNGEE. The CDR3 sequence is CASSVGTGSTGELFF. The CDR3 bases are TGTGCCAGCAGCGTCGGGACAGGATCCACCGGGGAGCTGTTTTTT.

This clonotype was picked up a small number of times. The chain employs TRBV24-1 and TRBJ2-2, with 13 bases aligning to TRBD2. CDR1 and CDR2 from the germline V gene are KGHDR and SFDVKD. The CDR3 covers 18 residues. V lost 4 bases, J lost 4 bases, and 8 bases stayed unmatched. CDR3 residues: CATSEGGLAGFLTGELFF. The CDR3 DNA reads TGTGCCACCAGTGAAGGGGGACTAGCGGGGTTCCTCACCGGGGAGCTGTTTTTT.

This clonotype was picked up a small number of times. The CDR3 loop is CASSLYASGELFF. For the CDR3, the DNA is TGTGCCAGCAGTCTATATGCGTCCGGGGAGCTGTTTTTT. This chain uses TRBV12-3 or TRBV12-4 with TRBJ2-2; D not certain. Trimming pared 5 bases from V and 6 bases from J, leaving 10 bases between. The CDR3 spans 13 residues.

This clonotype has only a few counts. The chain is built from TRBV7-2 and TRBJ2-1, with D unclear. The CDR3 runs to 16 residues. Germline CDR1 reads SGHTA; CDR2 reads FQGNSA. V shed 5 bases and J shed 7 bases, with 21 bases lying between them. The CDR3 here is CASSPPGPLDGNEQFF. The DNA for the CDR3 is TGTGCCAGCAGCCCCCCAGGCCCGCTTGACGGAAATGAGCAGTTCTTC.

Worth noting for this clonotype: The junction and the germline gene differ at one end; a read error may be behind it. V is TRBV12-3 or TRBV12-4 and J is TRBJ2-2, with TRBD2 matching over 9 bases. The CDR3 covers 14 residues. The CDR3 bases are TGTGCCAGCACCCTAGCGGGGCACACCGGGGAGCTGGTTTTT. Its protein product is CASTLAGHTGELVF.

This clonotype was picked up a small number of times. The rearrangement links TRBV20-1 to TRBJ2-3, with D possibly TRBD1 on 5 matching bases. V gave up 0 bases and J gave up 4 bases, with 17 bases separating them. Germline assignment: CDR1 DFQATT and CDR2 SNEGSKA (reference sequence). The CDR3 is 16 residues long. CDR3 coding DNA: TGCAGTGCTAGAGATCCCCCAGGGATGGCCTCAGATACGCAGTATTTT. This encodes CSARDPPGMASDTQYF.

In this sample, this clonotype turned up many times. This chain joins TRBV4-1 and TRBJ2-7; 8 bases map to TRBD1. This CDR3 is built from 16 residues. The ends lost 1 base at V and 3 bases at J; junction bases unmatched: 8. CDR1 and CDR2 (germline): MGHRA, YSYEKL. The CDR3 DNA follows: TGCGCCAGCAGCCAAGCGTCCGGGACAGGACGCTACGAGCAGTACTTC. Amino acids: CASSQASGTGRYEQYF.

This clonotype was seen at least ten times. V gene TRBV9 combines with J gene TRBJ1-5; TRBD1 is a possible D gene (5 bases). Deletions cut 0 bases from V and 0 bases from J, with 7 bases between. Germline CDR1 is SGDLS and CDR2 is YYNGEE. The CDR3 has 15 amino acids. The CDR3 bases are TGTGCCAGCAGCGTAGGGACACTTAGCAATCAGCCCCAGCATTTT. Amino acid sequence: CASSVGTLSNQPQHF.

This clonotype was found a few times. The V gene is TRBV29-1, the J gene TRBJ1-3, with D unresolved. The V end lost 7 bases, the J end lost 7 bases, and 20 bases lay between the germline ends. The CDR3 consists of 14 residues. Germline values: CDR1 SQVTM, CDR2 ANQGSEA. Written as DNA, the CDR3 is TGCAGCGCCCTAGGGCCAGTCGGCATGAACACCATATATTTT. Its protein product is CSALGPVGMNTIYF.

This clonotype was recorded a few times. The chain carries TRBV15 and TRBJ1-3, with D perhaps TRBD1 (5 bases). Germline V gene data show CDR1 as LNHNV and CDR2 as YYDKDF (reference sequence). Trimming left V 5 bases short and J 3 bases short, with 11 bases between. This CDR3 is 14 amino acids long. The CDR3 sequence is CATSGGGVGNTIYF. CDR3 bases: TGTGCCACCAGCGGTGGGGGAGTTGGAAACACCATATATTTT. The full variable domain, completed using reference TRBV15 and TRBJ1-3, is DAMVIQNPRYQVTQFGKPVTLSCSQTLNHNVMYWYQQKSSQAPKLLFHYYDKDFNNEADTPDNFQSRRPNTSFCFLDIRSPGLGDTAMYLCATSGGGVGNTIYFGEGSWLTVV.

This clonotype was seen a handful of times. The rearrangement joins TRBV7-3 to TRBJ2-1, with 7 bases identical to TRBD2. V shed 5 bases, J shed 3 bases, and the junction held 7 bases outside the gene matches. The germline V gene has CDR1 SGHTA and CDR2 FQGTGA. The length of the CDR3 is 15 residues. The CDR3 sequence: CASSLGDYHYNEQFF. The DNA for the CDR3 is TGTGCCAGCAGCCTAGGGGACTATCACTACAATGAGCAGTTCTTC.

This clonotype was observed a handful of times. The rearrangement links TRBV20-1 to TRBJ2-3; no clear D. The CDR3 is 12 amino acids. Germline CDR1 is DFQATT and CDR2 is SNEGSKA (reference sequence). Trimming left V 4 bases short and J 2 bases short, with 7 bases between. CDR3 nucleotide sequence: TGCAGTGCTAAGGACCACACAGATACGCAGTATTTT. This translates into CSAKDHTDTQYF.

This clonotype has a handful of counts. The chain is built from TRBV20-1 and TRBJ2-1; 8 positions match TRBD2. Germline V gene lookup returns CDR1 DFQATT and CDR2 SNEGSKA (reference sequence). Losses at the gene ends were 5 bases for V and 7 bases for J; bases not matched to a gene: 19. This CDR3 has 17 amino acids. The CDR3 region is CSARARPSGSGLNEQFF. CDR3 bases: TGCAGTGCTCGAGCAAGACCAAGCGGGAGTGGTTTGAATGAGCAGTTCTTC.

The rearrangement uses TRBV2 and TRBJ2-3; 7 bases line up with TRBD2. This CDR3 is 15 amino acids long. Trimming at V came to 4 bases and at J to 2 bases, leaving 6 bases not matched to a gene. Per germline, CDR1 SNHLY and CDR2 FYNNEI. CDR3 nucleotides: TGTGCCAGCAGTGCTTTGCTAGCGGTCACAGATACGCAGTATTTT. Residues: CASSALLAVTDTQYF.

This chain links TRBV29-1 with TRBJ2-6; 7 bases line up with TRBD1. Germline V CDR1 and CDR2: SQVTM, ANQGSEA. The CDR3 contains 15 residues. V lost 6 bases, J lost 2 bases, and 7 bases stayed unmatched. The CDR3 reads CSVIDRDAGANVLTF. The CDR3, as DNA: TGCAGCGTCATTGACAGGGATGCTGGGGCCAACGTCCTGACTTTC.

The J gene is TRBJ2-4, the V gene TRBV28, with D tentatively TRBD1 (6 bases). Germline V CDR1 and CDR2: MDHEN, SYDVKM. V dropped 7 bases and J dropped 8 bases, with 15 bases sitting between them. CDR3 length: 13 amino acids. In DNA, the CDR3 is TGTGCCAGCAATCCTTCAGGGGATTACATTCAGTACTTC. It codes for CASNPSGDYIQYF.

CDR3 in amino acids: CAHGGSYNEQFF. The DNA for the CDR3 is TGTGCCCACGGGGGCTCCTACAATGAGCAGTTCTTC. The V gene is TRBV2, the J gene TRBJ2-1, with D tentatively TRBD2 (6 bases). The V and J ends lost 11 bases and 0 bases respectively, with 8 bases between them. CDR1 and CDR2 (germline): SNHLY, FYNNEI. The CDR3 has 12 residues. The full variable domain, completed using reference TRBV2 and TRBJ2-1, is EPEVTQTPSHQVTQMGQEVILRCVPISNHLYFYWYRQILGQKVEFLVSFYNNEISEKSEIFDDQFSVERPDGSNFTLKIRSTKLEDSAMYFCAHGGSYNEQFFGPGTRLTVL.

This clonotype showed up just a few times. This chain joins TRBV20-1 and TRBJ2-7; perhaps TRBD1 as D (6 bases). CDR1 DFQATT and CDR2 SNEGSKA come from the germline V gene (reference sequence). The CDR3 is 15 residues long. V was shortened by 3 bases and J by 1 base, with 16 bases between the two germline ends. CDR3 DNA sequence: TGCAGTGCTAGTGAGTCGTCCGGGACATCCTACGAGCAGTACTTC. It encodes CSASESSGTSYEQYF.